This TCR beta chain appears in the sequencing data of a study of siplizumab effects on memory and regulatory T cells. General study findings and limits: Alloreactive sequences that could be traced to unstimulated CD4+ memory cells showed a significant reduction under siplizumab. Proliferating clones, CD4+ or CD8+, lacked an assignable naive or memory phenotype in roughly 80-97% of cases.

The trim removed 4 bases at V and 4 bases at J, leaving 9 bases unmatched. The CDR3 runs to 15 residues. Per the germline V gene, CDR1 is SGHTA and CDR2 is FQGNSA. Data came from immunoSEQ multiplex PCR; TCRdb stores just in-frame clones and leaves some out. The sample shows 95,000 to 130,000 clones, around 94% of them seen only once. To note about this clone: Its antigen is as yet unknown.

Sequenced input: non-Treg CD4+ T cells sorted from blood. The sequence derives from a human donor in good health. The chain recombines TRBV7-2 with TRBJ2-7, with 8 bases identical to TRBD2. CDR3 bases: TGTGCCAGCAGCTGGACAGCGGGGGTCGTTTACGAGCAGTACTTC. Residues: CASSWTAGVVYEQYF.